Here is one T cell receptor (beta chain) with its context. Its antigen remains unknown. The PCR made use of 60 Vbeta and 13 Jbeta primers. In the original analysis: About 88 million unique TCR beta chains, roughly 11 million of them shared, were counted by a later analysis. TCRdb's table, derived via immunoSEQ multiplex PCR, lists solely in-frame clones and lacks some. The V and J calls and clone size are taken from that table; D and trimming were inferred from the DNA. There are tens of thousands of clones in the sample; 75% occur only once, and 2% to 2.5% lies in the top ten. The data are from a study of cytomegalovirus exposure and HLA in healthy donors. The study's findings and limits: Later analysis suggested most CMV-associated TCR beta chains were HLA-restricted. Researchers reported that a few CMV-associated chains were confirmed in vitro as CMV antigen-specific.

The V and J ends lost 2 bases and 8 bases respectively, with 15 bases between them. Germline V gene lookup returns CDR1 SGHTA and CDR2 FQGNSA. The CDR3 totals 14 residues. The clonotype comes from a man aged 35-49 years in good health and CMV-seronegative. Input material: PBMCs. The gene calls are TRBV7-2 and TRBJ1-2; D unclear. The CDR3 sequence is CASSLSFAARGYTF. The CDR3 DNA follows: TGTGCCAGCAGCTTAAGTTTTGCGGCGAGGGGCTACACCTTC.